One sample yielded the 26 T cell receptor beta chains listed below, sequenced in a study of T cell responses to AZD1222 COVID-19 vaccine. Assay: immunoSEQ multiplex PCR; the TCRdb copy retains only in-frame clones and omits some. The sample lists more than 95,000 clones, roughly 92% seen once, with more than 1.5% in the top ten. Sequencing used peripheral blood, obtained 28 days after the second AZD1222 dose. The receptors were sampled from an adult who received the AZD1222 COVID-19 vaccine.

This chain uses TRBV24-1 with TRBJ2-1; D assignment may be TRBD1 or TRBD2 (5 bases each). The CDR3 extends over 16 amino acids. Trimming left V 3 bases short and J 5 bases short, with 16 bases between. Germline lookup yields CDR1 KGHDR and CDR2 SFDVKD. The CDR3 DNA follows: TGTGCCACCAGTGATCCCGGGACGGAACACCACAATGAGCAGTTCTTC. It specifies CATSDPGTEHHNEQFF.

V is TRBV18 and J is TRBJ1-1, with unresolved D. The CDR3 is made up of 11 amino acids. Trimming left V 4 bases short and J 6 bases short, with 6 bases between. Germline CDR1 and CDR2: KGHSH and LQKENI. This chain's CDR3 is CASSRGSEAFF. CDR3 DNA sequence: TGTGCCAGCTCACGGGGTTCTGAAGCTTTCTTT.

The chain employs TRBV5-6 and TRBJ1-5; TRBD1 might be the D (6 bases). Germline CDR1 reads SGHDT; CDR2 reads YYEEEE. Trimming left V 0 bases short and J 1 base short, with 8 bases between. The CDR3 totals 15 residues. CDR3 coding DNA: TGTGCCAGCAGCTTGGGGGGGCTGAGCAATCAGCCCCAGCATTTT. Protein: CASSLGGLSNQPQHF.

This chain joins TRBV2 and TRBJ1-1, with D maybe TRBD1 (5 bases). Between the trimmed V and J ends, which lost 6 bases and 6 bases, there was a span of 14 bases. Looked up from germline, CDR1 is SNHLY and CDR2 is FYNNEI. CDR3 length: 13 residues. In DNA form, the CDR3 reads TGTGCCAGCAGGGGGGGGAGGGTGGCTGAAGCTTTCTTT. This encodes CASRGGRVAEAFF.

This sequence joins TRBV10-3 and TRBJ1-2; TRBD1 agrees at 9 bases. Germline CDR1 is ENHRY and CDR2 is SYGVKD. Trimming removed 11 bases from V and 6 bases from J; junction bases left unmatched: 4. This CDR3 is built from 11 residues. Written as DNA, the CDR3 is TGTGCCTCGGGGGACAGGGATGGCTACACCTTC. This sequence encodes CASGDRDGYTF.

This chain joins TRBV10-3 and TRBJ2-1, with 10 positions matching TRBD2. CDR1 and CDR2 (germline): ENHRY, SYGVKD. CDR3 size: 17 residues. V trimming: 4 bases; J trimming: 4 bases; junction bases outside the gene matches: 10. The CDR3 nucleotides are TGTGCCATCAGTGCCCTCTGGACTAGCGGCTCATACAATGAGCAGTTCTTC. Its translation: CAISALWTSGSYNEQFF.

The chain has TRBV11-2 and TRBJ1-4; D might be TRBD1 (6 bases). CDR1 is SGHAT, CDR2 FQNNGV, per germline. The V and J ends lost 0 bases and 8 bases respectively, with 22 bases between them. CDR3 length: 18 amino acids. The CDR3 loop is CASSLDSQVRGYGEKLFF. The CDR3 DNA is TGTGCCAGCAGCTTAGATTCCCAGGTCAGGGGTTATGGAGAAAAACTGTTTTTT.

The rearrangement uses TRBV7-3 and TRBJ2-1; TRBD2 matches at 7 bases. V was clipped by 4 bases and J by 8 bases; unmatched bases: 11. Germline V gene lookup returns CDR1 SGHTA and CDR2 FQGTGA. The CDR3 is 15 amino acids. The DNA of the CDR3 is TGTGCCAGCAGCTCTGGGGGTAGCGGGTTACATGAGCAGTTCTTC. Its translation: CASSSGGSGLHEQFF.

This chain connects TRBV10-3 to TRBJ1-4; unclear D gene. Trimming removed 6 bases at V and 0 bases at J, with 11 bases between. CDR3 length: 15 amino acids. The V gene's germline CDR1 is ENHRY and CDR2 SYGVKD. CDR3 sequence: CAISPTTATNEKLFF. CDR3 nucleotides: TGTGCCATCAGCCCTACAACCGCAACTAATGAAAAACTGTTTTTT.

The chain uses TRBV7-9 and TRBJ1-2; D gene unclear. The V end lost 3 bases, the J end lost 6 bases, and 26 bases lay between the germline ends. The CDR3 covers 18 residues. The germline CDR1 and CDR2 sequences are SEHNR and FQNEAQ (reference sequence). The CDR3 DNA follows: TGTGCCAGCAGCTTTTATTATTATACCAGCTTGCTATTCAATGGCTACACCTTC. It codes for CASSFYYYTSLLFNGYTF.

In this sample, this clone turned up a few times. V gene TRBV7-9 combines with J gene TRBJ2-1; 7 positions agree with TRBD1. The germline V gene encodes CDR1 SEHNR and CDR2 FQNEAQ (reference sequence). Trimming cost V 3 bases and J 3 bases; bases outside gene matches: 5. CDR3 length: 15 residues. CDR3 sequence: CASSFRGSGYNEQFF. CDR3 coding DNA: TGTGCCAGCAGCTTCAGGGGGTCCGGCTACAATGAGCAGTTCTTC.

The chain carries TRBV3-1 (or the pseudogene TRBV3-2) and TRBJ1-4; TRBD1 is a possible D gene (5 bases). The V end was cut by 0 bases, the J end by 7 bases, with 12 bases between. The V gene's germline CDR1 is LGHDT and CDR2 YNNKEL (reference sequence). The CDR3 has 15 residues. For the CDR3, the DNA is TGTGCCAGCAGCCAAGAAGGGGTGACTTTTGAAAAACTGTTTTTT. Its protein product is CASSQEGVTFEKLFF.

This chain joins TRBV6-2 or TRBV6-3 and TRBJ1-5; TRBD1 agrees at 7 bases. The CDR3 contains 14 residues. CDR1 is MNHEY, CDR2 SVGEGT, per germline. V shed 4 bases and J 4 bases; nucleotides not matched to a gene: 4. In DNA form, the CDR3 reads TGTGCCAGCAGTTTCGGGACAGTTAATCAGCCCCAGCATTTT. It encodes CASSFGTVNQPQHF.

V gene TRBV19 combines with J gene TRBJ2-3; 7 nucleotides match TRBD2. The V gene's germline CDR1 is LNHDA and CDR2 SQIVND (reference sequence). This CDR3 spans 17 amino acids. J lost 3 bases, V lost 3 bases, and 12 bases had no gene match. In DNA, the CDR3 is TGTGCCAGTAGTATTGGTCGTAGGCGGGAGCCTACAGATACGCAGTATTTT. Translated, it gives CASSIGRRREPTDTQYF.

CDR3 in DNA: TGTGCCAGCATCTCGGGGCAGTTGAACACTGAAGCTTTCTTT. Protein sequence: CASISGQLNTEAFF. The rearrangement uses TRBV28 and TRBJ1-1; TRBD1 is a possible D gene (5 bases). V was clipped by 7 bases and J by 0 bases, with 12 bases between them. Germline-derived CDR1 and CDR2 are MDHEN and SYDVKM. This CDR3 has 14 residues.

The rearrangement uses TRBV5-6 and TRBJ2-7; D might be TRBD1 (5 bases). Trimming left V 0 bases short and J 6 bases short, with 10 bases between. There are 13 residues in the CDR3. Germline V gene data show CDR1 as SGHDT and CDR2 as YYEEEE. CDR3 in DNA: TGTGCCAGCAGCTTGGAGGAAAGGGGCGAGCAGTACTTC. Residues: CASSLEERGEQYF.

The V call is TRBV6-1, the J call TRBJ2-1; D unclear. V shed 2 bases and J shed 7 bases, with 6 bases lying between them. The CDR3 runs 12 residues. CDR1 is MNHNS, CDR2 SASEGT, per germline. CDR3 residues: CASSEPGNEQFF. The CDR3 region has the DNA TGTGCCAGCAGTGAACCTGGAAATGAGCAGTTCTTC.

The genes are TRBV2 and TRBJ1-6; 11 bases are a match to TRBD1. The V and J ends lost 4 bases and 9 bases, in that order; junction bases with no gene match: 5. The germline V gene encodes CDR1 SNHLY and CDR2 FYNNEI. The CDR3 sequence is 15 residues long. The CDR3 DNA reads as TGTGCCAGCAGTGGGACAGGGGGCCGGGTTTCACCCCTCCACTTT. This translates into CASSGTGGRVSPLHF.

This chain connects TRBV5-3 to TRBJ2-6; tentative D call: TRBD1 (6 bases). TRBV5-3 carries the ORF label, with uncertain function. The V end lost 0 bases, the J end lost 2 bases, and 9 bases lay between the germline ends. This CDR3 contains 16 residues. The CDR3 sequence: CARSLDHRAGANVLTF. Here the CDR3 DNA reads TGTGCCAGAAGCTTGGACCACAGGGCTGGGGCCAACGTCCTGACTTTC.

CDR3 sequence: CSASGGTNTEAFF. DNA of the CDR3: TGCAGTGCTAGTGGCGGGACGAACACTGAAGCTTTCTTT. The chain is built from TRBV20-1 and TRBJ1-1, with D possibly being TRBD1 (5 bases). Germline V CDR1 and CDR2: DFQATT, SNEGSKA (reference sequence). The CDR3 runs 13 residues. Trimming took 3 bases from V and 1 from J, leaving 9 bases between them.

The V call is TRBV2, the J call TRBJ2-1; 9 nucleotides match TRBD2. CDR1 is SNHLY, CDR2 FYNNEI, per germline. The CDR3 loop spans 14 amino acids. V dropped 3 bases and J dropped 5; count of bases not matched to a gene: 2. The CDR3 protein is CASSDSGGHNEQFF. The CDR3 bases are TGTGCCAGCAGTGATAGCGGGGGTCACAATGAGCAGTTCTTC. Based on the CDR3 plus reference TRBV2 and TRBJ2-1, the full variable domain is EPEVTQTPSHQVTQMGQEVILRCVPISNHLYFYWYRQILGQKVEFLVSFYNNEISEKSEIFDDQFSVERPDGSNFTLKIRSTKLEDSAMYFCASSDSGGHNEQFFGPGTRLTVL.

As DNA, the CDR3 is TGTGCCAGCAGTTTCAAGGATGCAACTAATGAAAAACTGTTTTTT. Translated: CASSFKDATNEKLFF. The V call is TRBV28, the J call TRBJ1-4; no firm D call. CDR3 length: 15 residues. V was shortened by 3 bases and J by 0 bases, with 8 bases between the two germline ends. Per the germline V gene, CDR1 is MDHEN and CDR2 is SYDVKM. Filled out from reference TRBV28 and TRBJ1-4, the complete variable domain reads DVKVTQSSRYLVKRTGEKVFLECVQDMDHENMFWYRQDPGLGLRLIYFSYDVKMKEKGDIPEGYSVSREKKERFSLILESASTNQTSMYLCASSFKDATNEKLFFGSGTQLSVL.

V usage is TRBV25-1 and J usage is TRBJ1-5; maybe TRBD1 (6 bases). Trimming shortened V by 4 bases and J by 0 bases, and 10 bases separated the two germline ends. There are 15 residues in the CDR3. Germline CDR1 and CDR2: MGHDK and SYGVNS. The CDR3 region has the DNA TGTGCCAGCAGTGCAGGGGCAGGTAGCAATCAGCCCCAGCATTTT. Translated: CASSAGAGSNQPQHF.

The chain recombines TRBV11-3 with TRBJ2-1; 9 positions match TRBD1. Looked up from germline, CDR1 is SGHNT and CDR2 is YENEEA. This CDR3 region has 14 residues. After removal of 4 bases from V and 7 bases from J, the junction contained 5 bases not matched to a gene. The CDR3 bases are TGTGCCAGCAGCTCCGGGACAGGGTGGAATGAGCAGTTCTTC. Protein product: CASSSGTGWNEQFF.

This clone was seen a single time. The chain recombines TRBV28 with TRBJ2-1, with 11 nucleotides matching TRBD2. Trimming cost V 4 bases and J 7 bases; bases outside gene matches: 9. Germline V gives CDR1 MDHEN, CDR2 SYDVKM. This CDR3 spans 16 amino acids. CDR3: CASSSPSSGRLNEQFF. In nucleotides, the CDR3 is TGTGCCAGCAGTTCACCTTCTAGCGGGAGGTTAAATGAGCAGTTCTTC.

V gene TRBV6-6 combines with J gene TRBJ2-7, with a tentative D call TRBD2 (7 bases). The CDR3 extends over 15 amino acids. V gave up 4 bases and J gave up 3 bases, with 16 bases separating them. Looked up from germline, CDR1 is MNHNY and CDR2 is SVGAGI (reference sequence). CDR3 sequence: CASSSGHGGGYEQYF. Written as DNA, the CDR3 is TGTGCCAGCAGTTCGGGACATGGCGGGGGCTACGAGCAGTACTTC.